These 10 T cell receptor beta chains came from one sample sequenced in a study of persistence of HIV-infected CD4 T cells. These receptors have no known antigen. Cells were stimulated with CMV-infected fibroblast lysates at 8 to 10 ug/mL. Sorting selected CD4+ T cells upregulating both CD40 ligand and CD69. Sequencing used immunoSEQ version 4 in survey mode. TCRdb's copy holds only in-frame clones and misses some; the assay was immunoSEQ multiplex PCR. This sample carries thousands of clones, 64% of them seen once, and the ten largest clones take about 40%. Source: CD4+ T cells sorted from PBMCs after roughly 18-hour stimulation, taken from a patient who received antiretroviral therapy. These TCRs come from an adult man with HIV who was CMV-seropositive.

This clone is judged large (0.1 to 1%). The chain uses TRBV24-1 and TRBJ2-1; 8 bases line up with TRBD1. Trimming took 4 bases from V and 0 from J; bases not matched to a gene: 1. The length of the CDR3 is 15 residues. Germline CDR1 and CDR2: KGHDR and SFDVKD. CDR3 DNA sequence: TGTGCCACCAGTGAGGACAGGGACTCCTACAATGAGCAGTTCTTC. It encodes CATSEDRDSYNEQFF.

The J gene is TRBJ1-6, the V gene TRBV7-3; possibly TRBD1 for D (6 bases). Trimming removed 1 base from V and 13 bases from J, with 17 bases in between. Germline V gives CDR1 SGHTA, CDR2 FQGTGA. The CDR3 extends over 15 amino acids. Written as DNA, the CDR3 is TGTGCCAGCAGCTTAATTCGGGGGCCATTGGGTCCCCTCCACTTT. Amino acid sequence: CASSLIRGPLGPLHF.

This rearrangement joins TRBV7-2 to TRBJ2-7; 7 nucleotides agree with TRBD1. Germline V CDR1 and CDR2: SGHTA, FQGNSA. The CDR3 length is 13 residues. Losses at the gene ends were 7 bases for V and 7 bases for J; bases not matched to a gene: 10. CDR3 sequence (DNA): TGTGCCAGCACCTTTGACTACAGGGGAGAGCAGTACTTC. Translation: CASTFDYRGEQYF.

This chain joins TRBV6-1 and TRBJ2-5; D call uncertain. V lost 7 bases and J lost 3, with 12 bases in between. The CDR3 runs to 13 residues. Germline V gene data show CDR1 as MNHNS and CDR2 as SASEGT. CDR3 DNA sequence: TGTGCCAGCACCGCACCAGCAGAAGAGACCCAGTACTTC. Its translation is CASTAPAEETQYF.

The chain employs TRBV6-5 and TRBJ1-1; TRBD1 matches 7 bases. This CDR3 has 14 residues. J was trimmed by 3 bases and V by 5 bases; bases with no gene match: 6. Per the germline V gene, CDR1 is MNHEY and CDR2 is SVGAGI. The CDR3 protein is CASSKQGKDTEAFF. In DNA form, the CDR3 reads TGTGCCAGCAGTAAACAGGGGAAAGACACTGAAGCTTTCTTT.

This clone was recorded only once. CDR3 DNA: TGTGCCAGCAGCTTAATAGGGTCTGGAAACACCATATATTTT. Translation gives CASSLIGSGNTIYF. This chain uses TRBV5-6 with TRBJ1-3; no reliable D call. CDR3 length equals 14 residues. V was cut by 2 bases and J by 1 base, with 7 bases left in between. The germline V gene encodes CDR1 SGHDT and CDR2 YYEEEE.

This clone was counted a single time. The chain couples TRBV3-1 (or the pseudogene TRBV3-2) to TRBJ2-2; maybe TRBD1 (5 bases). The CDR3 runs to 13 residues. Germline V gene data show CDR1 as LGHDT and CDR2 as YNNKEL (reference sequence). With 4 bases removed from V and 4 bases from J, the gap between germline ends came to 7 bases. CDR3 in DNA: TGTGCCAGCAGCCTGCAGGGCACCGGGGAGCTGTTTTTT. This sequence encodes CASSLQGTGELFF.

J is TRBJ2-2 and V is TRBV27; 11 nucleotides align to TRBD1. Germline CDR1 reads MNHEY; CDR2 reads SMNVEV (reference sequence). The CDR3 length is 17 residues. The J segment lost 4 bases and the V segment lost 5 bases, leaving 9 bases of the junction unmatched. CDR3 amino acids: CASSARTGGVGTGELFF. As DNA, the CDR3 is TGTGCCAGCAGTGCCCGGACAGGGGGCGTGGGCACCGGGGAGCTGTTTTTT.

CDR3 nucleotides: TGTGCCAGCAGCCTGATTAGGACAGGGCGAGAGACCCAGTACTTC. Its translation is CASSLIRTGRETQYF. This chain links TRBV14 with TRBJ2-5; TRBD1 matches 8 bases. This CDR3 is 15 amino acids long. CDR1 and CDR2 from the germline V gene are SGHDN and FVKESK. The V gene end was trimmed by 4 bases and the J gene end by 4 bases; junction bases not matched to a gene: 8. Looking up the rest from reference TRBV14 and TRBJ2-5 gives the full variable domain: EAGVTQFPSHSVIEKGQTVTLRCDPISGHDNLYWYRRVMGKEIKFLLHFVKESKQDESGMPNNRFLAERTGGTYSTLKVQPAELEDSGVYFCASSLIRTGRETQYFGPGTRLLVL.

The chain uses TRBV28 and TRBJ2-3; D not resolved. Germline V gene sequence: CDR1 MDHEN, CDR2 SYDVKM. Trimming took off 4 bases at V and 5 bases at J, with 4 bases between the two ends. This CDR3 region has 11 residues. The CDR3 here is CASSSRDTQYF. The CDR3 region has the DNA TGTGCCAGCAGTTCGCGAGATACGCAGTATTTT. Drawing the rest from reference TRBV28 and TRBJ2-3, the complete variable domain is DVKVTQSSRYLVKRTGEKVFLECVQDMDHENMFWYRQDPGLGLRLIYFSYDVKMKEKGDIPEGYSVSREKKERFSLILESASTNQTSMYLCASSSRDTQYFGPGTRLTVL.